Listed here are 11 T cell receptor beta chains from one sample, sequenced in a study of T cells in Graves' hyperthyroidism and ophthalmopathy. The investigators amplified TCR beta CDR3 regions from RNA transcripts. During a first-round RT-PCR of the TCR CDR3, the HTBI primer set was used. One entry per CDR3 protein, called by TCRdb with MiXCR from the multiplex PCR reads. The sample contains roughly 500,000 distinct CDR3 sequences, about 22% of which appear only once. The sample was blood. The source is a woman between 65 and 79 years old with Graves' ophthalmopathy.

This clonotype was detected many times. CDR3 sequence (DNA): TGTGCCAGCAGCACTAGCGGGAGGGCAAACGAGCAGTACTTC. Translation: CASSTSGRANEQYF. The J gene is TRBJ2-7, the V gene TRBV6-2 or TRBV6-3; 13 bases match TRBD2. Germline V gives CDR1 MNHEY, CDR2 SVGEGT. The CDR3 extends over 14 amino acids. V gave up 6 bases and J gave up 5 bases; unmatched junction bases: 4.

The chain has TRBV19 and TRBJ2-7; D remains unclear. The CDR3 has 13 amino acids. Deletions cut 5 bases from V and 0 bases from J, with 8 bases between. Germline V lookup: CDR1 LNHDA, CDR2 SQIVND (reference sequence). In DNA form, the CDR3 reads TGTGCCAGTAGTCCTACATTCTCCTACGAGCAGTACTTC. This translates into CASSPTFSYEQYF.

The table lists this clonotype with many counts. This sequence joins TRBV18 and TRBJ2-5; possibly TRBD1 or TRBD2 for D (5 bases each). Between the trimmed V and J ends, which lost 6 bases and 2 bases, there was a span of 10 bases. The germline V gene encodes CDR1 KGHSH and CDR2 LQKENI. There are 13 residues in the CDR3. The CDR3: CASSPGQQETQYF. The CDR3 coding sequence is TGTGCCAGCTCCCCGGGGCAACAAGAGACCCAGTACTTC.

The CDR3, as DNA: TGTGCCTGGAGTCCTCCCCGTGGGGGGGATTGGTATGAGCAGTTCTTC. Its protein is CAWSPPRGGDWYEQFF. This sequence joins TRBV28 and TRBJ2-1; 7 nucleotides match TRBD2. Germline V gene data show CDR1 as MDHEN and CDR2 as SYDVKM. The CDR3 totals 16 residues. Trimming cost V 11 bases and J 8 bases; bases outside gene matches: 21.

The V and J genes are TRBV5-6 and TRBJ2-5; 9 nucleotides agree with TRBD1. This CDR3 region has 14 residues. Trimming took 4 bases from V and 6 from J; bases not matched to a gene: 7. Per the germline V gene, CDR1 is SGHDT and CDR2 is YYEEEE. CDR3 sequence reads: CASSRTGGAKTQYF. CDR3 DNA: TGTGCCAGCAGCCGTACAGGGGGCGCGAAGACCCAGTACTTC.

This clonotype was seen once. For the CDR3, the DNA is TGTGCCAGCAGCCCCGAGTCTCTTATCGACATTCAGTACTTC. The encoded protein is CASSPESLIDIQYF. The chain uses TRBV6-2 or TRBV6-3 and TRBJ2-4; D is uncertain. V lost 6 bases and J 8 bases, leaving 17 bases between the germline ends. Germline CDR1 is MNHEY and CDR2 is SVGEGT. The CDR3 is made up of 14 amino acids.

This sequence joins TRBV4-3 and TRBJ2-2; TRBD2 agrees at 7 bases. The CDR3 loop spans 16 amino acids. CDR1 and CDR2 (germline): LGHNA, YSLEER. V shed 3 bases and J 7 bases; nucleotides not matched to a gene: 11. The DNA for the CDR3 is TGCGCCAGCAGCCATAGAATGGGGCTAGCGGTCGGGGAGCTGTTTTTT. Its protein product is CASSHRMGLAVGELFF.

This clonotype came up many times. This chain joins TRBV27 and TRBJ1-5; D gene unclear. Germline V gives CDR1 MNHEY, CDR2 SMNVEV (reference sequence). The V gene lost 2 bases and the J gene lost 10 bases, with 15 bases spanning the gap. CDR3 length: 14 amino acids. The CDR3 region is CASSLISGGSPQHF. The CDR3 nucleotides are TGTGCCAGCAGTTTAATTTCCGGAGGCAGCCCCCAGCATTTT.

CDR3 sequence: CASSPPFSGRSVTQYF. CDR3 DNA sequence: TGTGCCAGCTCACCACCGTTTAGCGGGAGGTCCGTTACGCAGTATTTT. This sequence joins TRBV18 and TRBJ2-3; TRBD2 aligns across 10 bases. V dropped 0 bases and J dropped 8; count of bases not matched to a gene: 8. This CDR3 region has 16 residues. The germline V gene has CDR1 KGHSH and CDR2 LQKENI. Full variable domain (remainder filled in from reference TRBV18 and TRBJ2-3): NAGVMQNPRHLVRRRGQEARLRCSPMKGHSHVYWYRQLPEEGLKFMVYLQKENIIDESGMPKERFSAEFPKEGPSILRIQQVVRGDSAAYFCASSPPFSGRSVTQYFGPGTRLTVL.

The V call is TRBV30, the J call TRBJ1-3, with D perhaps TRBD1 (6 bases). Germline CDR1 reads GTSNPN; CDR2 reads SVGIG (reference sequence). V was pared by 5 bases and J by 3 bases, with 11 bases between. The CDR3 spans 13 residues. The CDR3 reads CAWDGGRGNTIYF. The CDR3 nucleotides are TGTGCCTGGGACGGGGGCCGTGGAAACACCATATATTTT.

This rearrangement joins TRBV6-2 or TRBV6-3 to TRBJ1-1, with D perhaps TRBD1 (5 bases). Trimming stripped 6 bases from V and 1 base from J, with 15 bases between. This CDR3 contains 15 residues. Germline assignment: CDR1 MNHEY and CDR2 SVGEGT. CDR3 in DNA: TGTGCCAGCAGAAAGGGGAGGGTGCCGAACACTGAAGCTTTCTTT. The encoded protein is CASRKGRVPNTEAFF.